This T cell receptor beta chain stems from a study of T-cell memory formation after mild COVID-19. The CDR3 consists of 17 residues. CDR1 and CDR2 (germline): ENHRY, SYGVKD. The ends lost 6 bases at V and 2 bases at J; junction bases unmatched: 13. This clonotype was observed a few times. TCRdb called the 5' RACE reads again in MiXCR, with one record for every CDR3 protein. Of hundreds of thousands of distinct CDR3 sequences listed, roughly 17% are singletons. The sample taken for sequencing was PBMCs or a T cell subset sorted from them (not recorded which). The clonotype originates from an adult woman who had mild COVID-19 (a few samples of this study predate the infection). Cell type and time point are not known. This chain links TRBV10-3 with TRBJ2-7, with TRBD2 identical over 10 bases. CDR3 sequence reads: CAISVGLAERRAYEQYF. In DNA form, the CDR3 reads TGTGCCATCAGCGTAGGACTAGCGGAGAGAAGGGCCTACGAGCAGTACTTC.